The rows below give T cell receptor beta chains drawn from one sample of a study of early stage breast cancer tumors. The method was immunoSEQ multiplex PCR; TCRdb's version includes in-frame clones alone and lacks a portion of them. The sample shows roughly 40,000 clones, 70% to 80% of them seen only once. Source material: blood. Receptor source: a person aged 50 to 59 with breast cancer. The CDR3 runs from the conserved cysteine through the conserved F or W. A D gene is named only where the DNA matches it firmly. Clone sizes are given selectively: once, few, many, or a class where the clone is expanded.

j_call	v_call	clone_size	d_call	cdr3_nt	cdr3_aa
TRBJ1-4	TRBV5-4	-	-	TGCGCCAGCAGCCAAGAGTACGGGCAGGGTGAGGATGAAAAACTGTTTTTT	CASSQEYGQGEDEKLFF
TRBJ2-1	TRBV11-3	-	-	TGTGCCAGCAGCCGGGGACAAACCTCCTACAATGAGCAGTTCTTC	CASSRGQTSYNEQFF
TRBJ1-5	TRBV7-8	-	TRBD1	TGTGCCAGCAGCTATCAACCGGGACAGCCTGGTGGTCAGCCCCAGCATTTT	CASSYQPGQPGGQPQHF
TRBJ1-1	TRBV5-1	once	-	TGCGCCAGCAGCTTGTTATATGGGTACGGGAATTTCGCTGAAGCTTTCTTT	CASSLLYGYGNFAEAFF
TRBJ1-4	TRBV19	-	-	TGTGCCAGTAGTAAGGGCAGGGGTAATGAAAAACTGTTTTTT	CASSKGRGNEKLFF
TRBJ1-1	TRBV9	-	TRBD1	TGTGCCAGCAGCTCGGACAGGGCCACTGAAGCTTTCTTT	CASSSDRATEAFF
TRBJ1-2	TRBV6-6	few	TRBD1	TGTGCCAGCAGGGACCCTGACAGGGTAAACTATGGCTACACCTTC	CASRDPDRVNYGYTF
TRBJ2-5	TRBV30	once	-	TGTGCCTGGAGTGTAGAACTGCGAGGGTCCCAGTACTTC	CAWSVELRGSQYF
TRBJ1-1	TRBV4-1	-	-	TGCGCCAGCAGCAAGGGACAAGTAGCTTTCTTT	CASSKGQVAFF
TRBJ1-1	TRBV10-3	-	-	TGTGCCATCAGTGGAGAACTCACTGAAGCTTTCTTT	CAISGELTEAFF
TRBJ2-7	TRBV5-8	-	TRBD1	TGTGCCAGCACCCTGGGGACAGGGAAGGGCACTGGGTCCTACGAGCAGTACTTC	CASTLGTGKGTGSYEQYF
TRBJ2-7	TRBV25-1	-	-	TGTGCCAGCAGTCCAATACAACGAAGCGGGGTAGGGGGGTACGAGCAGTACTTC	CASSPIQRSGVGGYEQYF
TRBJ1-2	TRBV6-1	-	-	TGTGCCAGCAGTGTAAACAGAGCAAACTATGGCTACACCTTC	CASSVNRANYGYTF
TRBJ1-6	TRBV5-6	-	-	TGTGCCAGCAGCCTCGGGGGGGGCCAGCGTTCACCCCTCCACTTT	CASSLGGGQRSPLHF
TRBJ1-1	TRBV29-1	few	-	TGCAGCGTCGGATCGACAGCTGAAGCTTTCTTT	CSVGSTAEAFF
TRBJ2-7	TRBV13	-	TRBD2	TGTGCCAGCAGTCTTCTATCCGGGACTAGCGGATCTTACGAGCAGTACTTC	CASSLLSGTSGSYEQYF
TRBJ2-3	TRBV7-2	-	-	TGTGCCAGCAGCCCGGCCGGCAGGGTGTACCCCTCTAGCACAGATACGCAGTATTTT	CASSPAGRVYPSSTDTQYF
TRBJ2-5	TRBV9	-	TRBD1	TGTGCCAGCAGCGTAGGTGGGCAGGGGGTCCGAGAGACCCAGTACTTC	CASSVGGQGVRETQYF
TRBJ2-1	TRBV14	-	TRBD2	TGTGCCAGCAGCCCCCGGGCTAGCGGGGGGACGCGCCACAATGAGCAGTTCTTC	CASSPRASGGTRHNEQFF
TRBJ1-6	TRBV12-5	-	-	TGTGCTAGTCAAGGGGAGGGAAATTCACCCCTCCACTTT	CASQGEGNSPLHF
TRBJ2-5	TRBV9	-	-	TGTGCCAGCAGCGTAGGCCCAGGGACCCAGTACTTC	CASSVGPGTQYF
TRBJ2-3	TRBV5-4	-	TRBD2	TGTGCCAGCAGCTTGCGGGCTAGCGGGAGGGCAGATACGCAGTATTTT	CASSLRASGRADTQYF
TRBJ2-1	TRBV10-2	-	TRBD2	TGCGCCAGCAGACCCGTAGCGGGGTCCAAGTACAATGAGCAGTTCTTC	CASRPVAGSKYNEQFF
TRBJ2-3	TRBV4-3	-	TRBD2	TGCGCCAGCAGCCAAGATCCCGGCGGGGGGGCCGCAGATACGCAGTATTTT	CASSQDPGGGAADTQYF
TRBJ2-5	TRBV6-5	-	TRBD1	TGTGCCAGCAACCCCGACAGGGACCGAAAGACCCAGTACTTC	CASNPDRDRKTQYF
TRBJ2-7	TRBV4-2	few	TRBD2	TGTGCCAGCAGCCAAGATGAACTAGCGGGAGGAACCACCTACGAGCAGTACTTC	CASSQDELAGGTTYEQYF
TRBJ1-6	TRBV6-5	few	-	TGTGCCAGCAGTCCCAGTCCACAGCCCCCACCCCTCCACTTT	CASSPSPQPPPLHF
TRBJ2-1	TRBV5-1	-	TRBD1	TGCGCCAGCAGCCCCGGGACAGGGGAGAATGAGCAGTTCTTC	CASSPGTGENEQFF
TRBJ2-3	TRBV19	-	TRBD1	TGTGCCAGTAGTATAGGTCGACAGGGGCCTCCCACAGATACGCAGTATTTT	CASSIGRQGPPTDTQYF
TRBJ1-5	TRBV2	few	-	TGTGCCAGCAGTGCAGGGATCCATCAGCCCCAGCATTTT	CASSAGIHQPQHF
TRBJ2-3	TRBV21-1	-	-	TGTGCCAGCGGGGCGGAGATCACAGATACGCAGTATTTT	CASGAEITDTQYF
TRBJ2-3	TRBV4-3	-	TRBD2	TGCGCCAGCAGCCAAGATTTGCGGGGGGGAGCAGATACGCAGTATTTT	CASSQDLRGGADTQYF
TRBJ1-1	TRBV9	-	TRBD1	TGTGCCAGCAGCGTAGCCCCTACAGGGGTCACTGAAGCTTTCTTT	CASSVAPTGVTEAFF
TRBJ2-3	TRBV10-1	few	-	TGCGCCAGCAGTGAGGATAGTACAGATACGCAGTATTTT	CASSEDSTDTQYF
TRBJ2-1	TRBV11-2	-	TRBD2	TGTGCCAGCAGCCCCGGGACTAGCCCTTCCTACAATGAGCAGTTCTTC	CASSPGTSPSYNEQFF
TRBJ2-5	TRBV18	-	TRBD2	TGTGCCAGCTCACCCGTACTAGCGGGGGGAGAGACCCAGTACTTC	CASSPVLAGGETQYF
TRBJ2-5	TRBV11-2	-	-	TGTGCCAGCAGCTCCTTAGCGGCCCAAGAGACCCAGTACTTC	CASSSLAAQETQYF
TRBJ1-5	TRBV29-1	-	TRBD1	TGCAGCGCTAAAGTGGGAAACAGGGGAGACCAGCCCCAGCATTTT	CSAKVGNRGDQPQHF
TRBJ1-4	TRBV28	-	-	TGTGCCAGCGAGGCGGGTGGAGGTGAAAAACTGTTTTTT	CASEAGGGEKLFF
TRBJ2-3	TRBV18	-	TRBD2	TGTGCCAGCTCACCGGGGACTAGCGGGCGCACAGATACGCAGTATTTT	CASSPGTSGRTDTQYF
TRBJ2-1	TRBV9	-	TRBD1	TGTGCCAGCAGCGCCTCGGGACAGGGCGATGAGCAGTTCTTC	CASSASGQGDEQFF
TRBJ2-7	TRBV11-2	-	TRBD2	TGTGCCAGCAGTGTGCTAGCGGGAGCCTACGAGCAGTACTTC	CASSVLAGAYEQYF
TRBJ2-5	TRBV6-5	-	TRBD1	TGTGCCAGCAGCTATACAGGGGGTGGAGAGACCCAGTACTTC	CASSYTGGGETQYF
TRBJ2-5	TRBV19	-	TRBD1	TGTGCCAGTAGTCGGGGACAGCTGCAAGAGACCCAGTACTTC	CASSRGQLQETQYF
TRBJ2-7	TRBV29-1	once	TRBD1	TGCAGCGCCGTGGGACAGACCTACGAGCAGTACTTC	CSAVGQTYEQYF
TRBJ1-1	TRBV10-2	-	-	TGCGCCAGCAGTGGATGGGGGGACACTGAAGCTTTCTTT	CASSGWGDTEAFF
TRBJ2-5	TRBV5-1	once	-	TGCGCCAGCAGCTTGGACAGCCTACCGGAGACCCAGTACTTC	CASSLDSLPETQYF
TRBJ2-5	TRBV4-1	-	-	TGCGCCAGCAGCCAAAGGGGGAGGGGGGCCCAGGAGGAAGAGACCCAGTACTTC	CASSQRGRGAQEEETQYF
TRBJ2-1	TRBV21-1	-	-	TGTGCCAGCAGCTTTACAGGGGGCGCCTCCTACAATGAGCAGTTCTTC	CASSFTGGASYNEQFF
TRBJ1-2	TRBV7-8	-	-	TGTGCCAGCAGCTTAGCGGGGGGTTCGGGCTATGGCTACACCTTC	CASSLAGGSGYGYTF